This entry features one TCR beta chain sequence. This sample was included in a study of control samples from healthy donors and cancer patients. The protocol was immunoSEQ multiplex PCR, while the TCRdb copy is restricted to in-frame clones and leaves out a portion. In the table there are over 110,000 clones, less than 90% of which are singletons. Germline V CDR1 and CDR2: DFQATT, SNEGSKA (reference sequence). V was shortened by 3 bases and J by 4 bases, with 13 bases between the two germline ends. The CDR3 spans 13 residues. The receptor comes from a woman in her thirties in good health. The specimen sequenced was blood. The V call is TRBV20-1, the J call TRBJ2-7, with a possible D match to TRBD2 (5 bases). The CDR3 DNA is TGCAGTGCTAGTCCCGGACTGTTTTACGAGCAGTACTTC. This translates into CSASPGLFYEQYF.